This section outlines one TCR beta chain sequence together with its context. Additional DNA sequences in this sample encode the identical CDR3. The germline V and J ends were trimmed by 2 bases and 4 bases, with 2 bases remaining between them. This CDR3 is built from 11 residues. CDR1 MNHEY and CDR2 SVGAGI come from the germline V gene. Produced via immunoSEQ multiplex PCR; TCRdb's table is partial and in-frame only. The table records 100,000 or so clones, about 96% of them present only once. This specimen comes from a study of OX40 agonist ivuxolimab in advanced cancers. The receptor was isolated from an adult with an advanced solid tumor such as melanoma, head and neck, liver or kidney cancer. This specimen was CD4+ or CD8+ T cells sorted from blood, taken in a trial of the OX40 agonist ivuxolimab. The chain employs TRBV6-5 and TRBJ2-5, with D uncertain. The CDR3 sequence is CASSYGETQYF. The CDR3 nucleotides are TGTGCCAGCAGTTACGGAGAGACCCAGTACTTC.